These T cell receptor beta chains were read from a single sample in a study of CD8+CD57+ T cells in acquired aplastic anemia. TCRdb independently ran MiXCR on the reads; one entry per CDR3 protein. The sample consists of 250,000 to 300,000 distinct CDR3 sequences, 45% to 65% of them appearing once. The sample comprised sorted CD4+, CD8+, or CD8+CD57+ T cells (not recorded which) from PBMCs. The origin of the receptors is a human donor with severe aplastic anemia or a healthy control (not recorded which). CDR3s include the opening cysteine and the closing phenylalanine or tryptophan. Fields, in order: D gene, clone size, J gene, V gene, CDR3 DNA, CDR3 protein. D genes are given only for firm matches. Part of the rows lack a size; the others show once, few, many or a class for expanded clones.

.,many,TRBJ2-5,TRBV12-3/TRBV12-4,TGTGCCAGCAGTTTAGTTCCACAAGAGACCCAGTACTTC,CASSLVPQETQYF
TRBD2,.,TRBJ2-1,TRBV10-3,TGTGCCATCAGTGAGTCGGGCATAGCGGGAAGCGCCTACAATGAGCAGTTCTTC,CAISESGIAGSAYNEQFF
.,few,TRBJ1-1,TRBV7-2,TGTGCCAGCAGCCAGCAGGGAGGGAAGGACACTGAAGCTTTCTTT,CASSQQGGKDTEAFF
TRBD2,once,TRBJ2-1,TRBV7-6,TGTGTCAGCAGCGTAGGGGCCGGCGGGGGCTACAATGAGCAGTTCTTC,CVSSVGAGGGYNEQFF
.,many,TRBJ1-5,TRBV27,TGTGCCAGTGCAACCAGAAGCAATCAGCCCCAGCATTTT,CASATRSNQPQHF
TRBD1,.,TRBJ1-4,TRBV7-9,TGTGCCAGCAGCTCGAGGCCGACAGGGGCTTATGAAAAACTGTTTTTT,CASSSRPTGAYEKLFF
.,.,TRBJ1-3,TRBV6-1,TGTGCCAGCAGTGAATCGAGCCGAAGCTATGGCTACACCATATATTTT,CASSESSRSYGYTIYF
.,once,TRBJ2-7,TRBV9,TGTGCCAGCAGCAGTCCTGGAGGCCAGGGGGGATACGAGCAGTACTTC,CASSSPGGQGGYEQYF
.,.,TRBJ2-3,TRBV20-1,TGCAGTGCTAGAGACCACCTAGCAAGCACAGATACGCAGTATTTT,CSARDHLASTDTQYF
TRBD2,.,TRBJ2-7,TRBV2,TGTGTCAGCAGTGCAGAAACTAGCGGCGAGCAGTACTTC,CVSSAETSGEQYF
TRBD1,many,TRBJ2-2,TRBV3-1,TGTGCCAGCAGCCAGGGGCCGATACAGGGGTTCTTCACCGGGGAGCTGTTTTTT,CASSQGPIQGFFTGELFF
.,.,TRBJ1-2,TRBV20-1,TGCAGTGCTAGAGATCAGGGGCCAGGTGTCGATGGCTACACCTTC,CSARDQGPGVDGYTF
.,few,TRBJ2-1,TRBV7-8,TGTGCCAGCAGCGCACGTCACAATGAGCAGTTCTTC,CASSARHNEQFF
TRBD1,.,TRBJ2-7,TRBV18,TGTGCCAGCTCACTGTCTTTGCGGGACAGGGGGATCGAGCAGTACTTC,CASSLSLRDRGIEQYF
TRBD2,.,TRBJ2-7,TRBV7-2,TGTGCCAGCAGCTTAGCTCTGGGCGGGGGCTACGAGCAGTACTTC,CASSLALGGGYEQYF